The sequence of this T cell receptor (beta chain) was determined in a study of PD-1 blockade in classical Hodgkin lymphoma. Study at large: Patients were dosed intravenously with nivolumab at 3 mg/kg every 2 weeks. Study-wide results and limits: While CD8+ TCR diversity did not rise significantly by C4D1, CD4+ TCR diversity did. Possibly reflecting disease activity or prior therapy, repertoire differences have causes that remain undefined.

Libraries were prepared by immunoSEQ multiplex PCR; TCRdb keeps only in-frame clonotypes and omits some of them. Among about 7,900 clones listed, 86% were seen once. Relapses following autologous stem cell transplantation were seen in all patients, with brentuximab vedotin exposure varying. The CD8+ T cells came from thawed PBMCs through magnetic negative selection. As concerns this clone: Its target is unknown.

Between the trimmed V and J ends, which lost 5 bases and 6 bases, there was a span of 14 bases. This CDR3 contains 14 residues. Germline assignment: CDR1 MNHEY and CDR2 SMNVEV (reference sequence). The chain combines TRBV27 with TRBJ2-1, with D perhaps given as TRBD1 or TRBD2 (5 bases each). The sample in question was CD8+ T cells from blood, obtained at baseline. This receptor was taken from a human donor with classical Hodgkin lymphoma. This CDR3 is CASSPTGPPNEQFF. DNA of the CDR3: TGTGCCAGCAGTCCAACGGGACCTCCCAATGAGCAGTTCTTC.